This T cell receptor (beta chain) was captured by sequencing in a study of blood T cell repertoires in COVID-19. Overall study context: T cells, B-cell-depleted T cells, or PBMCs provided the cDNA or gDNA that served as material.

Here immunoSEQ multiplex PCR was the method, and the copy in TCRdb shows in-frame clones only, minus some. The sample holds about 130,000 clones, around 81% seen once. There are a few counts of this clone. The CDR3 consists of 14 residues. CDR1 SGHRS and CDR2 YFSETQ come from the germline V gene. The ends were cut back, 3 bases at V and 7 bases at J, with 13 bases in the middle. The material sequenced was peripheral blood. The genes are TRBV5-1 and TRBJ2-2; D may be TRBD1 (7 bases). The receptor's source is a woman in her forties or fifties with acute or convalescent COVID-19. CDR3 loop: CASSSAGGNGELFF. CDR3 DNA: TGCGCCAGCAGCTCGGCAGGGGGGAACGGGGAGCTGTTTTTT.